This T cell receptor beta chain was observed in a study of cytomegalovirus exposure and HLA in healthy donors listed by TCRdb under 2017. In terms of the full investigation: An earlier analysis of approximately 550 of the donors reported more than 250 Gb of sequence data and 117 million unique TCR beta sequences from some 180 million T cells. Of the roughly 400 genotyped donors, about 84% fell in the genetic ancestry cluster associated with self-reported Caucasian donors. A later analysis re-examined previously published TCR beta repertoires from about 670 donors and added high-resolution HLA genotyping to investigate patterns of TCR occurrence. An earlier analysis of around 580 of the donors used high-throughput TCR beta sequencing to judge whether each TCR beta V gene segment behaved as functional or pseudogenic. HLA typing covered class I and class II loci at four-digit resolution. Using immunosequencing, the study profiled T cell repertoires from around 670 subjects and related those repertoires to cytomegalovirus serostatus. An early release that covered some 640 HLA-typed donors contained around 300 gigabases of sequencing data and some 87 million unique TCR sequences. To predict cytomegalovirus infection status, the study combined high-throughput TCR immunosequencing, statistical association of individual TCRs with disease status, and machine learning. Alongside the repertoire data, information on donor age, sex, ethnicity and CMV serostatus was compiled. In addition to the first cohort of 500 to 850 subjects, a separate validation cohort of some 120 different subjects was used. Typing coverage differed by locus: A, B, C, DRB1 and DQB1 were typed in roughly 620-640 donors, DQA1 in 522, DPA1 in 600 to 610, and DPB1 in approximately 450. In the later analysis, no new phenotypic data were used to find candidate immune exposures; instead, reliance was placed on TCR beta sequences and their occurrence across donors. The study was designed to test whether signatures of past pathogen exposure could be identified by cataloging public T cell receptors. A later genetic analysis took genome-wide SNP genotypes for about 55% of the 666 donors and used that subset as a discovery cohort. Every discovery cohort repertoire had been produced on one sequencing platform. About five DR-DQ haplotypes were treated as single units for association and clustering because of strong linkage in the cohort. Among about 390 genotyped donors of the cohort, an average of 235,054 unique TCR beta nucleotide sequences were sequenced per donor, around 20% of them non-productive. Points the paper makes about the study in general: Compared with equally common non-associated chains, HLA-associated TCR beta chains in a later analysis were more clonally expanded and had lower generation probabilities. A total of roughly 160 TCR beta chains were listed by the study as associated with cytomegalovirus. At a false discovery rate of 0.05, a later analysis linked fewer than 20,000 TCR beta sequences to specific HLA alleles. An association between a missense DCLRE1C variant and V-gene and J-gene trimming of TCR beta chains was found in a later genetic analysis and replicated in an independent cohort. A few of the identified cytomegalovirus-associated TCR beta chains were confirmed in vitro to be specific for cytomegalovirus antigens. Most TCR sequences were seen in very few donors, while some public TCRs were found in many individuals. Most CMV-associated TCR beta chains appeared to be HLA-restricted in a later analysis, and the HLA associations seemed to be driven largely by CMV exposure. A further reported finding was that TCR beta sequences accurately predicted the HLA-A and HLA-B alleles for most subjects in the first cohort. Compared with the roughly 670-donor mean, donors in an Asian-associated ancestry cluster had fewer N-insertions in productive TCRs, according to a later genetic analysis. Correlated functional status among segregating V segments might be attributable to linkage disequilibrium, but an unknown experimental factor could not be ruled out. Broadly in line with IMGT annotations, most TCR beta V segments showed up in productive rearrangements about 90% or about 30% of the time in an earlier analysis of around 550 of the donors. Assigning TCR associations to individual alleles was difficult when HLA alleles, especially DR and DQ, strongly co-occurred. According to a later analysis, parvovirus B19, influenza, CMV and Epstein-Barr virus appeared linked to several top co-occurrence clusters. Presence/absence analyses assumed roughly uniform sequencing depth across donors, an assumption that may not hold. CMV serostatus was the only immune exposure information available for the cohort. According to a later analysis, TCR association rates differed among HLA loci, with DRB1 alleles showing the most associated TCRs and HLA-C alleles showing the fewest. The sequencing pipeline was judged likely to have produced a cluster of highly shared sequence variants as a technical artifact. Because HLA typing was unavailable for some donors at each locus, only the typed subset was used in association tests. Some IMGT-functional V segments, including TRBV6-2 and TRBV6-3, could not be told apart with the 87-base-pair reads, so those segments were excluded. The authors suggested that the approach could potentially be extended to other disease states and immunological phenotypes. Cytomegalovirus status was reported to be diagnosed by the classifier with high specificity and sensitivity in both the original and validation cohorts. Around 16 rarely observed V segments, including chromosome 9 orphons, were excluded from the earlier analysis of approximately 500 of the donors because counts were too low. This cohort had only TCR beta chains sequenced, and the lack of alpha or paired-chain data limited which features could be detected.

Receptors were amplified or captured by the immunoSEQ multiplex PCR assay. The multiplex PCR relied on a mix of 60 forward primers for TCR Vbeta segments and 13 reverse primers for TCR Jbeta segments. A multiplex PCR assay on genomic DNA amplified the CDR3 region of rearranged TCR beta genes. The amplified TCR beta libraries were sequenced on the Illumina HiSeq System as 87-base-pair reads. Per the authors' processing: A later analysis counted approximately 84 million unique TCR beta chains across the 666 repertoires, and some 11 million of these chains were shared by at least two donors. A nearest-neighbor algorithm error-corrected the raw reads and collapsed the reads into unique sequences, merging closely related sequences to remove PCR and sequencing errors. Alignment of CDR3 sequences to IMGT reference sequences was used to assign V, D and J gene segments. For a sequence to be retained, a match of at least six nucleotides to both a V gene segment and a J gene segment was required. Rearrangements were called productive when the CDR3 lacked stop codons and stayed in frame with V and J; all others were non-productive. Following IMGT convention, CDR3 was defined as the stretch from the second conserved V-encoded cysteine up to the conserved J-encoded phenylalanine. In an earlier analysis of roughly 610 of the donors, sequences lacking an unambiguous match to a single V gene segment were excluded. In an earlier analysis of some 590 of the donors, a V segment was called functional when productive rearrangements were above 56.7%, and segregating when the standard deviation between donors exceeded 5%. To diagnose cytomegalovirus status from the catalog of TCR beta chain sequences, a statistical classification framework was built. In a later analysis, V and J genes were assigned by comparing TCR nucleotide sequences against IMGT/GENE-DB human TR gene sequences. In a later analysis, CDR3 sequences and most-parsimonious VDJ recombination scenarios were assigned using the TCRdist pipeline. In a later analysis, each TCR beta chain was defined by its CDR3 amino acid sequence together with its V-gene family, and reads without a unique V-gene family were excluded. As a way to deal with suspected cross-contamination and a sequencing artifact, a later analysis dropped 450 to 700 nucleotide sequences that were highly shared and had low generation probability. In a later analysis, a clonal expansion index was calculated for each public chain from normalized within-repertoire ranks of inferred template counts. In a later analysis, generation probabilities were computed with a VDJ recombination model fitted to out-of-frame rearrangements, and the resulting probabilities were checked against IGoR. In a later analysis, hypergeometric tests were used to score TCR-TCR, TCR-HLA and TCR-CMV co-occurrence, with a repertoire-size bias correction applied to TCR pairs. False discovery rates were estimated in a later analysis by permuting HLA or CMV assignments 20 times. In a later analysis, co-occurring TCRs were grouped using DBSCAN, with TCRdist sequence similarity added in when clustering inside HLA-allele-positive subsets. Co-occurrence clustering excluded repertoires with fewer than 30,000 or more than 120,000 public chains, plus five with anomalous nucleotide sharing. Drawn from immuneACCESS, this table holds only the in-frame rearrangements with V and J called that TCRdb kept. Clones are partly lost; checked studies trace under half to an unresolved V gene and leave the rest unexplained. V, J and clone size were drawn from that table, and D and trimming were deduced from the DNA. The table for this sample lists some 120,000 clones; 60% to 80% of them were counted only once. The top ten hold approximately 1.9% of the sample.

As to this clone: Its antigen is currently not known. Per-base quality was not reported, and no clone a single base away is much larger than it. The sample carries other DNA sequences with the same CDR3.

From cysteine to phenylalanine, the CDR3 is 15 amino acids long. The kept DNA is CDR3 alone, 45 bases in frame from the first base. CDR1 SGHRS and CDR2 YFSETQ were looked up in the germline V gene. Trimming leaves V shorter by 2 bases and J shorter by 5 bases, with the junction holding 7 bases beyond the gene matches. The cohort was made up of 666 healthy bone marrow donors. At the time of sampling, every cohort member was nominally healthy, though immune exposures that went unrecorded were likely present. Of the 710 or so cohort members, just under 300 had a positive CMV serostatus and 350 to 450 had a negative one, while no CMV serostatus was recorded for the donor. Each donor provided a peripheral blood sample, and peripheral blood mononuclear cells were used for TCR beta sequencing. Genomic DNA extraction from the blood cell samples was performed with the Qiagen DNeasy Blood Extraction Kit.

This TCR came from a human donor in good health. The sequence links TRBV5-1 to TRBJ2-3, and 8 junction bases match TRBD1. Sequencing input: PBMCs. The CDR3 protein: CASSLARGRGDTQYF. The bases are TGCGCCAGCAGCTTAGCCAGGGGGCGGGGAGATACGCAGTATTTT.